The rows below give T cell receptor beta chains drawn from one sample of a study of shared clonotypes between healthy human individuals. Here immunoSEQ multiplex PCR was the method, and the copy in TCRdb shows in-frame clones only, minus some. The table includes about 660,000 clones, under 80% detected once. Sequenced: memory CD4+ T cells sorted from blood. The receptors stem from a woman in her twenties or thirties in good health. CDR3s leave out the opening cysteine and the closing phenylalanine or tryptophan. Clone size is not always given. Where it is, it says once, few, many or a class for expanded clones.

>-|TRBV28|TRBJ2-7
ASSPRNSEQY
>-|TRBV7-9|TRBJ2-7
ASSLRSEFEQY
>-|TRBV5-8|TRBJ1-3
ASSLVSGAGNTIY
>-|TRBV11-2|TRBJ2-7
ASSSVGQSSYEQY
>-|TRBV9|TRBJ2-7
ASSVAWGTYEQY
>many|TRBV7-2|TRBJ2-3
ASRSGAGLSTDTQY
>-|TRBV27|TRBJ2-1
ASGLSGGNEQF
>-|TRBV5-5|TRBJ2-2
ASSLASIGVTGELF
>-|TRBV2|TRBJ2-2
ASSVFLAGDTGELF
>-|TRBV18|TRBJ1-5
ASSPASGGGGNQPQH
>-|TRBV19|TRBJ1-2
ASSSRDAYT
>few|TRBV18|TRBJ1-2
ASSPFEAGYT
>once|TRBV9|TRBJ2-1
ASSTRTGVGNEQF
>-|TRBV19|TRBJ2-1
ASSTSTGGSYNEQF
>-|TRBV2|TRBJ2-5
ASGGSGAGETQY
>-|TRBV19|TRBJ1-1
ASSIRPGQKAF
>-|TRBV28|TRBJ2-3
ASSHPGTGGRIQY
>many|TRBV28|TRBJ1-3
ASSPPWGGNTIY
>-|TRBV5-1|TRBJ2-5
ASSLREKETQY
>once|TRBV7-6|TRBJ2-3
ASSQAGWTSGTSTDTQY
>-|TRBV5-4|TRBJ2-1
ASSPTSGSINEQF
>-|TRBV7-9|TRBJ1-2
ASSFSGARGYT
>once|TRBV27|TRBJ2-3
ASSALGAGTDTQY
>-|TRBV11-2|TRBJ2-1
ASSLQGRTSGAEQF
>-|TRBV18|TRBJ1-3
ASSRDSSGNTIY
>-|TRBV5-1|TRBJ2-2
ASSRQGQGHTGELF
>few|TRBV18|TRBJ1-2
ASSPGRSLDYGYT
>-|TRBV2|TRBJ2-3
ANSRDRVFYHTQY
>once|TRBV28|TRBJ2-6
ATSFVPRDFSGANVLT
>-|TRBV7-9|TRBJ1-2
ASSSQGAAST
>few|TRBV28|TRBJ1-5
ASRTGTGGWGNQPQH
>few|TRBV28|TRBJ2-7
ASTPLAGGSEQY
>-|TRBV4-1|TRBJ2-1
ASSQFHIGISNEQF
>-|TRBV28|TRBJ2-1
ASSLWLAGGDEQF
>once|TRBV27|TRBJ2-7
ASSLRLVSSYEQY
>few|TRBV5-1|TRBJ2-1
ASSFSSGGYNEQF
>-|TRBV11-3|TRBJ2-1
ASSRYVNEQF
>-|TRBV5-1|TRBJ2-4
ASSLFTGIWDIQY
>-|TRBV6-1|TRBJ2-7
ASSLWTRGYEQY
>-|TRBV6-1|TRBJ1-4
ASSEFLGEKLF
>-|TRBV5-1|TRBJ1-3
ASRRVNGIGSAGNTIY
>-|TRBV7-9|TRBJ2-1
ASSSRDRPYNEQF
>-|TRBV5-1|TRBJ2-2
ASSFRPHGELF
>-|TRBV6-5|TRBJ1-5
ASSLDRDGQPQH
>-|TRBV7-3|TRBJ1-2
ASSRQDSYGYT
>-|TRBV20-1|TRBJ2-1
SARGNNEQF
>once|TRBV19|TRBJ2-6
ASSIVRRTSGANVLT